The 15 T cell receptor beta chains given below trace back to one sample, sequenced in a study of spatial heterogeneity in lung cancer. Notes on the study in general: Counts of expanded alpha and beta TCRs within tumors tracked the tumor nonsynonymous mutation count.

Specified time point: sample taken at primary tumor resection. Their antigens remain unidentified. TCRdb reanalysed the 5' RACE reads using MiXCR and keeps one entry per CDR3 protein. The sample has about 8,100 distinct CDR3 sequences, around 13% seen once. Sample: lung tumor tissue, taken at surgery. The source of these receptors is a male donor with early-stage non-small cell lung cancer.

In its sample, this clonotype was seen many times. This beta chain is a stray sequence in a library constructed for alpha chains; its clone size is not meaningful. CDR3 nucleotide sequence: TGCGCCAGCAGTCCGGGGCCCGGCTACCGCTACACCTTC. Translation: CASSPGPGYRYTF. The chain links TRBV4-1 to TRBJ1-2; a weak D match, TRBD1 (5 bases). Germline lookup yields CDR1 MGHRA and CDR2 YSYEKL. The CDR3 has 13 amino acids. Trimming took off 6 bases at V and 9 bases at J, with 17 bases between the two ends.

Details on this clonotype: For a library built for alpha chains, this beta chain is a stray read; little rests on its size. The chain's CDR3 is CSVWTGLQETQYF. Here the CDR3 DNA reads TGCAGCGTTTGGACAGGGTTACAAGAGACCCAGTACTTC. This chain joins TRBV29-1 and TRBJ2-5; the match to TRBD1 covers 8 bases. Germline V gene sequence: CDR1 SQVTM, CDR2 ANQGSEA. With V trimmed by 5 bases and J by 2 bases, 4 bases remained unmatched. The length of the CDR3 is 13 residues.

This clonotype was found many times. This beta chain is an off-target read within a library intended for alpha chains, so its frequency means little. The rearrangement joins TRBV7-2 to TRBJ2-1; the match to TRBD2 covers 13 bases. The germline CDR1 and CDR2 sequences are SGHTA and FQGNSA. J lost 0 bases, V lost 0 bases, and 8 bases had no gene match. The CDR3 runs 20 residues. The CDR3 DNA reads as TGTGCCAGCAGCTTAGCAAGAGGACTAGCGGGAGACAGCTCCTACAATGAGCAGTTCTTC. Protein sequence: CASSLARGLAGDSSYNEQFF.

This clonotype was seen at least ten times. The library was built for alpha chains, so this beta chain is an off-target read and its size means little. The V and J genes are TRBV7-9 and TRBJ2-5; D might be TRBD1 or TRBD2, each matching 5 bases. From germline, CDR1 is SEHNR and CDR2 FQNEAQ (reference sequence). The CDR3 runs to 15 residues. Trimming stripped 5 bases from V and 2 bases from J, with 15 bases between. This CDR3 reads CASSRPGPSQETQYF. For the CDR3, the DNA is TGTGCCAGCAGCCGGCCGGGACCGTCACAAGAGACCCAGTACTTC. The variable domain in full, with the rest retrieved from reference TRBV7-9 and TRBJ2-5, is DTGVSQNPRHKITKRGQNVTFRCDPISEHNRLYWYRQTLGQGPEFLTYFQNEAQLEKSRLLSDRFSAERPKGSFSTLEIQRTEQGDSAMYLCASSRPGPSQETQYFGPGTRLLVL.

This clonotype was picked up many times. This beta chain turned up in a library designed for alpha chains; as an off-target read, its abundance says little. The DNA for the CDR3 is TGTGCCAGCAGGCGGACAGGGAATAATGAAAAACTGTTTTTT. Its translation: CASRRTGNNEKLFF. The V gene is TRBV7-8, the J gene TRBJ1-4, with TRBD1 matching 8 bases. CDR1 and CDR2 (germline): SGHVS, FQNEAQ. The junction had 4 bases not matched to a gene; V was cut back by 6 bases and J by 4 bases. This CDR3 is built from 14 residues.

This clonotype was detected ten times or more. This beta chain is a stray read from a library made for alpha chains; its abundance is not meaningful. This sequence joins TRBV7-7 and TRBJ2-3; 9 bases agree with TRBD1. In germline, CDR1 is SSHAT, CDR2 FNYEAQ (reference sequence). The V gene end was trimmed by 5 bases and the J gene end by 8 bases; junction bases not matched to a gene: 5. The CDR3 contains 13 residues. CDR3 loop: CASSQGDRATQYF. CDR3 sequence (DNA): TGTGCCAGCAGCCAAGGGGACAGGGCTACGCAGTATTTT. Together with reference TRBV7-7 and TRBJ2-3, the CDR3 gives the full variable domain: GAGVSQSPRYKVTKRGQDVTLRCDPISSHATLYWYQQALGQGPEFLTYFNYEAQPDKSGLPSDRFSAERPEGSISTLTIQRTEQRDSAMYRCASSQGDRATQYFGPGTRLTVL.

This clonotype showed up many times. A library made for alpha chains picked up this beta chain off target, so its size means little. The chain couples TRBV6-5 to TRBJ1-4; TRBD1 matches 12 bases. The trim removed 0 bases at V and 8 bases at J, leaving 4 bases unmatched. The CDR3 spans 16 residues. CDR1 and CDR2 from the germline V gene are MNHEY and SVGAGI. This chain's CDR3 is CASSYSGQGAREKLFF. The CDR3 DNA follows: TGTGCCAGCAGTTACTCGGGACAGGGGGCGAGAGAAAAACTGTTTTTT.

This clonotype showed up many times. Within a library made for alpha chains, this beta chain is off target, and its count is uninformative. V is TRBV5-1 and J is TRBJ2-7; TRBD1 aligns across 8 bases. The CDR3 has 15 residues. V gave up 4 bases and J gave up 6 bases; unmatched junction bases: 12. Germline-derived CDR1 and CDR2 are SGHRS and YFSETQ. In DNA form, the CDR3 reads TGCGCCAGCAGCACAGAAGGACAGGGAGCCGTCGAGCAGTACTTC. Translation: CASSTEGQGAVEQYF. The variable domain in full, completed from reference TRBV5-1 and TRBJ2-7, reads KAGVTQTPRYLIKTRGQQVTLSCSPISGHRSVSWYQQTPGQGLQFLFEYFSETQRNKGNFPGRFSGRQFSNSRSEMNVSTLELGDSALYLCASSTEGQGAVEQYFGPGTRLTVT.

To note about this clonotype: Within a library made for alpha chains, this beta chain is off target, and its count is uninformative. CDR3 DNA sequence: TGTGCCAGCAGTCCGGACAGCCGTGGGACTGAAGCTTTCTTT. It codes for CASSPDSRGTEAFF. This sequence joins TRBV28 and TRBJ1-1; D possibly corresponds to TRBD1 (6 bases). V was pared by 5 bases and J by 5 bases, with 15 bases between. Germline lookup yields CDR1 MDHEN and CDR2 SYDVKM. The CDR3 totals 14 residues. Based on the CDR3 plus reference TRBV28 and TRBJ1-1, the full variable domain is DVKVTQSSRYLVKRTGEKVFLECVQDMDHENMFWYRQDPGLGLRLIYFSYDVKMKEKGDIPEGYSVSREKKERFSLILESASTNQTSMYLCASSPDSRGTEAFFGQGTRLTVV.

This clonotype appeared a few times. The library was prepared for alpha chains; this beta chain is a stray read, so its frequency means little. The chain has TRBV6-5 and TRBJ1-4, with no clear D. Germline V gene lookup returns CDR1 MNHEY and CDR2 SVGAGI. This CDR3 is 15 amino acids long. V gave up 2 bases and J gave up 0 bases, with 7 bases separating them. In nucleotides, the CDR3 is TGTGCCAGCAGTTACGGGCAGACAACTAATGAAAAACTGTTTTTT. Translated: CASSYGQTTNEKLFF.

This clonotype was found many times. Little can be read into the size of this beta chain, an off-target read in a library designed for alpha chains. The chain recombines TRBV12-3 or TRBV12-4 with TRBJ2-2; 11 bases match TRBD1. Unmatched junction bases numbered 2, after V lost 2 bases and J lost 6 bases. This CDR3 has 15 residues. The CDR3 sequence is CASSLRGQGAGELFF. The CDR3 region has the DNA TGTGCCAGCAGTTTAAGGGGACAGGGGGCCGGGGAGCTGTTTTTT.

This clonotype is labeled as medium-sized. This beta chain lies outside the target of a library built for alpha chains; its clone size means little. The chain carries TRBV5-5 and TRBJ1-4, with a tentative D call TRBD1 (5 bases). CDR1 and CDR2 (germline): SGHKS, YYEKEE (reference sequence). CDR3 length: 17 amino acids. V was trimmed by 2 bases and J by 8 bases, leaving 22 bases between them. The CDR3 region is CASSFGGLINLGEKLFF. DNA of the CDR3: TGTGCCAGCAGCTTTGGGGGACTGATCAACCTGGGGGAAAAACTGTTTTTT.

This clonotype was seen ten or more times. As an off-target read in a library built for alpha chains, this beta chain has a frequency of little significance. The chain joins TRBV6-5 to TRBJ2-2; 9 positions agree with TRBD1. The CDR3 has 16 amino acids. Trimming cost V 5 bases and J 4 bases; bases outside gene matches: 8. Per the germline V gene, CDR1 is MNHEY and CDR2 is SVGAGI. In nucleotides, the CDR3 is TGTGCCAGCAGTCCGGGACAGGGAGGGATCACCGGGGAGCTGTTTTTT. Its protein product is CASSPGQGGITGELFF.

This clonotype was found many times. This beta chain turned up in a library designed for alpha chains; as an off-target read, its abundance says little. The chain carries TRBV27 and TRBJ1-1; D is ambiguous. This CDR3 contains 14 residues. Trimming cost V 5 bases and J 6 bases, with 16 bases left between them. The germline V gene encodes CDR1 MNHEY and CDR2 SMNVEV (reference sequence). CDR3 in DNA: TGTGCCAGCAGTCCCCGACTCCGCCCCGCTGAAGCTTTCTTT. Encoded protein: CASSPRLRPAEAFF.

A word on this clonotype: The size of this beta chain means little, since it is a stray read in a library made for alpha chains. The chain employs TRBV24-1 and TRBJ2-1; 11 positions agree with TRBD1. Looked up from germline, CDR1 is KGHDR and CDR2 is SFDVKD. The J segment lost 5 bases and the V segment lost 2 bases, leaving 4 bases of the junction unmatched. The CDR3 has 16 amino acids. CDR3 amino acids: CATSDSGTGGHNEQFF. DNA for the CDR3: TGTGCCACCAGTGATTCGGGGACAGGGGGACACAATGAGCAGTTCTTC.